The present T cell receptor beta chain was sequenced within a study of T-cell reconstitution after alpha-beta-depleted transplantation in children. The authors prepared the TCRbeta library with unique molecular identifiers. TCRdb reprocessed the PCR reads via MiXCR and lists one record per CDR3 protein. This table has 500,000 or so distinct CDR3 sequences, 30% to 35% appearing once. CDR3 size: 13 residues. Per germline, CDR1 DFQATT and CDR2 SNEGSKA (reference sequence). V was cut by 3 bases and J by 6 bases, with 12 bases left in between. The chain has TRBV20-1 and TRBJ2-1, with D possibly being TRBD1 or TRBD2 (5 bases each). The sequence was obtained from a human donor who donated a stem cell graft to a child with aplastic anemia. This specimen was PBMCs from the stem cell graft donor, taken from the stem cell graft. The CDR3 sequence is CSASRGPRNEQFF. The CDR3 DNA reads TGCAGTGCTAGTCGGGGCCCCCGCAATGAGCAGTTCTTC.